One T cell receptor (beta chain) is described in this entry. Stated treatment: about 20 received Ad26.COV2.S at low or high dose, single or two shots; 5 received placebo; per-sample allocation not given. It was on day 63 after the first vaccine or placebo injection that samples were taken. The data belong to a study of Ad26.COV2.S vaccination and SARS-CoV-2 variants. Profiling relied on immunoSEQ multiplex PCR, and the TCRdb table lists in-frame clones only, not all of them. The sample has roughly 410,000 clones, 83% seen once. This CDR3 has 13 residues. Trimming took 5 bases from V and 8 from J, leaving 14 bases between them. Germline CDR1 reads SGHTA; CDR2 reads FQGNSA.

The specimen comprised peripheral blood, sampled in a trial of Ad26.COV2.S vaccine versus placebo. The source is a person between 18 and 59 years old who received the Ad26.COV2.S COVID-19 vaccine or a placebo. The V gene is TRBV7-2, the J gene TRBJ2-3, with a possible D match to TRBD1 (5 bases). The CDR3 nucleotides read TGTGCCAGCAGCGTGAGACAGACGGGTACGCAGTATTTT. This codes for CASSVRQTGTQYF. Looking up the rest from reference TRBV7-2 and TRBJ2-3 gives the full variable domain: GAGVSQSPSNKVTEKGKDVELRCDPISGHTALYWYRQSLGQGLEFLIYFQGNSAPDKSGLPSDRFSAERTGGSVSTLTIQRTQQEDSAVYLCASSVRQTGTQYFGPGTRLTVL.